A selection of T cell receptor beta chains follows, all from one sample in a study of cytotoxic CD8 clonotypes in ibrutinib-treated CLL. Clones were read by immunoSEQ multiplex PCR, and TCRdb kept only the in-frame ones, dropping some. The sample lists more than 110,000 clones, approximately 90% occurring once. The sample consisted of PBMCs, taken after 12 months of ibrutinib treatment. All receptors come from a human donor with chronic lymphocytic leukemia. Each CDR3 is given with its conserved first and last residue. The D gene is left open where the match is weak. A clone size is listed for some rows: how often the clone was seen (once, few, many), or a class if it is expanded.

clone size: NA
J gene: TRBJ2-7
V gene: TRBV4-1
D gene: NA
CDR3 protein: CASSHEGQIYEQYF
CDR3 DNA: TGCGCCAGCAGCCACGAGGGACAAATCTACGAGCAGTACTTC

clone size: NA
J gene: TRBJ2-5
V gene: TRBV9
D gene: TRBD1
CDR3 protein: CASSPFDGTGGRETQYF
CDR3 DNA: TGTGCCAGCAGCCCCTTTGATGGGACAGGGGGCAGGGAGACCCAGTACTTC

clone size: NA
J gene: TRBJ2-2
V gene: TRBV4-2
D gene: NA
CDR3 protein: CASSQAGGELFF
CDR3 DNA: TGTGCCAGCAGCCAAGCCGGGGGGGAGCTGTTTTTT

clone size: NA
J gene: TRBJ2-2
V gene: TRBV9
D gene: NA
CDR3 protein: CASSVEGGRSTGELFF
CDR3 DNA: TGTGCCAGCAGCGTAGAAGGGGGGCGATCCACCGGGGAGCTGTTTTTT

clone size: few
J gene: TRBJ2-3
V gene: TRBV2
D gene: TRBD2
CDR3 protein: CASSGGGLTDTQYF
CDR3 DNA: TGTGCCAGCAGTGGCGGGGGGCTCACAGATACGCAGTATTTT

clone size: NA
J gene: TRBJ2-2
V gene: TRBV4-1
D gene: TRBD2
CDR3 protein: CASRLAGASTGELFF
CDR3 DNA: TGCGCCAGCAGACTAGCGGGAGCTAGCACCGGGGAGCTGTTTTTT

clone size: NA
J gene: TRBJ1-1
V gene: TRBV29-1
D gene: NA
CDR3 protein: CSVLKWGDNTEAFF
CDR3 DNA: TGCAGCGTCTTGAAATGGGGGGACAACACTGAAGCTTTCTTT

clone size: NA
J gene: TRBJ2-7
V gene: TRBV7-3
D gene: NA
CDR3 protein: CASSLSQARGRYEQYF
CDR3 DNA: TGTGCCAGCAGCCTATCCCAGGCCCGGGGACGCTACGAGCAGTACTTC

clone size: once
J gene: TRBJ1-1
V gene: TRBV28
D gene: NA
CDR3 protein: CASSQGLRAEAFF
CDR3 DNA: TGTGCCAGCAGTCAAGGACTGAGGGCCGAAGCTTTCTTT

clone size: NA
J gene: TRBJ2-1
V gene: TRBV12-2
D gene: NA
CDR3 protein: CASRLVVAGHKSYNEQFF
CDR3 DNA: TGTGCAAGTCGCTTAGTGGTAGCGGGGCACAAATCATACAATGAGCAGTTCTTC

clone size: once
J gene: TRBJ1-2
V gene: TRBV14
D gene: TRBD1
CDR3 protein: CASSQGRGRGDGYTF
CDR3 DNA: TGTGCCAGCAGCCAAGGCAGGGGGCGAGGTGATGGCTACACCTTC

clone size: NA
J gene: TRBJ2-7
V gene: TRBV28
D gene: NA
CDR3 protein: CASSFGWQGRREQYF
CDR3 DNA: TGTGCCAGCAGTTTCGGGTGGCAGGGGCGTAGAGAGCAGTACTTC

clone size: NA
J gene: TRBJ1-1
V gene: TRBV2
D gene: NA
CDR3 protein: CASSEHNKNTEAFF
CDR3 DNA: TGTGCCAGCAGTGAACATAATAAGAACACTGAAGCTTTCTTT

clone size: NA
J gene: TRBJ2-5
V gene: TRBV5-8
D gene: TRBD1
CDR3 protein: CASSTAGQGEETQYF
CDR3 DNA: TGTGCCAGCAGCACCGCGGGACAGGGTGAAGAGACCCAGTACTTC

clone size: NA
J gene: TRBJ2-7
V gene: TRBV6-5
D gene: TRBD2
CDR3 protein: CASSRQAGGSYEQYF
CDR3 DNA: TGTGCCAGCAGCCGCCAAGCGGGAGGTTCCTACGAGCAGTACTTC

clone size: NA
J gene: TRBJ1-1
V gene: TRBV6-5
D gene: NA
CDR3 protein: CASSSRENTEAFF
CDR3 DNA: TGTGCCAGCAGTTCCAGGGAGAACACTGAAGCTTTCTTT

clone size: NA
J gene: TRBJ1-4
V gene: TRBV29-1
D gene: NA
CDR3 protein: CSVDGTGSEKLFF
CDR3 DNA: TGCAGCGTTGACGGTACAGGTAGTGAAAAACTGTTTTTT

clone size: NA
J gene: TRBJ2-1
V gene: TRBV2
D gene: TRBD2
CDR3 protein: CASSQYGLAGGNEQFF
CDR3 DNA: TGTGCCAGCAGCCAATATGGACTAGCGGGAGGCAATGAGCAGTTCTTC

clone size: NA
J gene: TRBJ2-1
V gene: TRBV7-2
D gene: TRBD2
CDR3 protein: CASSEGLASERQFF
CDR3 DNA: TGTGCCAGCAGCGAAGGACTAGCTTCGGAGAGGCAGTTCTTC

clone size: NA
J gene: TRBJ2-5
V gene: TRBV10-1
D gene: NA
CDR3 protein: CARYEKRDLASRPKTQYF
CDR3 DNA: TGCGCCAGATACGAGAAAAGAGACTTAGCGAGCCGTCCGAAGACCCAGTACTTC

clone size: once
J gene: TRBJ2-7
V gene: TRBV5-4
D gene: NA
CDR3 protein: CASSTPEVTATPEQYF
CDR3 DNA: TGTGCCAGCAGCACCCCCGAAGTAACAGCGACCCCCGAGCAGTACTTC

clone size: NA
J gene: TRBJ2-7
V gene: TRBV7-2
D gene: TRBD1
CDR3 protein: CASSWGQLYEQYF
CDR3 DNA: TGTGCCAGCAGCTGGGGACAGCTCTACGAGCAGTACTTC

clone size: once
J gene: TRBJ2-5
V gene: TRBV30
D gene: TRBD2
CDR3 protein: CAWGAGLAEETQYF
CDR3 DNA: TGTGCCTGGGGAGCAGGACTAGCGGAAGAGACCCAGTACTTC

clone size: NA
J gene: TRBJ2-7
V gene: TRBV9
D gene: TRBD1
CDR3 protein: CASSVGTGGPYEQYF
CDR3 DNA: TGTGCCAGCAGCGTAGGGACAGGGGGCCCCTACGAGCAGTACTTC

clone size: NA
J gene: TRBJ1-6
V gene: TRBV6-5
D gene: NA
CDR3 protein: CASSYSQGEGSPLHF
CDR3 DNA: TGTGCCAGCAGTTACTCCCAGGGTGAGGGATCACCCCTCCACTTT

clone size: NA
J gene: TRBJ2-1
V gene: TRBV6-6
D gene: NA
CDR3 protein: CASLAPGRDRNEQFF
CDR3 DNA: TGTGCCAGCCTCGCCCCCGGACGGGACCGGAATGAGCAGTTCTTC

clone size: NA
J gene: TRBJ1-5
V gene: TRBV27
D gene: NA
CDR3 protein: CASSLADSNQPQHF
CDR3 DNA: TGTGCCAGCAGCTTAGCCGATAGCAATCAGCCCCAGCATTTT

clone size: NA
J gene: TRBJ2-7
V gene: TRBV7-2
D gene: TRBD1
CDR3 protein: CASSQGQPYEQYF
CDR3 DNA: TGTGCCAGCAGCCAGGGACAGCCCTACGAGCAGTACTTC

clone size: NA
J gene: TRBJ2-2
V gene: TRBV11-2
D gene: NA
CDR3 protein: CASSSTNLRTDTGELFF
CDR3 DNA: TGTGCCAGCAGCTCCACTAACCTTAGGACAGATACCGGGGAGCTGTTTTTT

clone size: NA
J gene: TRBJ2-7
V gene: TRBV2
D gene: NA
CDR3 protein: CASSVQGFEQYF
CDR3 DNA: TGTGCCAGCAGTGTGCAGGGGTTCGAGCAGTACTTC

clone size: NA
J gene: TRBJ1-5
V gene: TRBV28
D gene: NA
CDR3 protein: CASRIRENQPQHF
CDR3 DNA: TGTGCCAGCAGAATTAGGGAAAATCAGCCCCAGCATTTT

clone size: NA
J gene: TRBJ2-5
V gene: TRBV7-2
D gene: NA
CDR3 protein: CASSLEVTLQETQYF
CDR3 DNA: TGTGCCAGCAGCTTAGAGGTCACACTCCAAGAGACCCAGTACTTC

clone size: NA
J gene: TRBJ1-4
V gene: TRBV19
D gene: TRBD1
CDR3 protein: CASNRRGRTNEKLFF
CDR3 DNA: TGTGCCAGTAATAGGAGGGGGCGTACTAATGAAAAACTGTTTTTT

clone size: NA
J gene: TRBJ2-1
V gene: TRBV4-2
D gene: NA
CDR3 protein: CASSQTTTGGLDNEQFF
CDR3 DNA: TGTGCCAGCAGCCAGACCACGACAGGTGGCCTGGACAATGAGCAGTTCTTC

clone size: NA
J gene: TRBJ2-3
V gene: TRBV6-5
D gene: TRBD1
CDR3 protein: CASSYLTGTGTDTQYF
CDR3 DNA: TGTGCCAGCAGTTACTTGACCGGGACAGGCACAGATACGCAGTATTTT

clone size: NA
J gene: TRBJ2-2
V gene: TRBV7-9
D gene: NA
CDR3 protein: CASKGPGELFF
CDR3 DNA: TGTGCCAGCAAGGGACCCGGGGAGCTGTTTTTT

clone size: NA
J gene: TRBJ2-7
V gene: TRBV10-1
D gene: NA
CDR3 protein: CASSDSFYEQYF
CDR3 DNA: TGCGCCAGCAGTGACAGCTTCTACGAGCAGTACTTC

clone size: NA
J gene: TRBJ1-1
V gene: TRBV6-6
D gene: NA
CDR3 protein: CASTTGLNTEAFF
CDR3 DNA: TGTGCCAGCACGACAGGTTTGAACACTGAAGCTTTCTTT

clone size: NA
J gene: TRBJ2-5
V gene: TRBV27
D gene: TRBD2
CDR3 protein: CASRPGGMGTQYF
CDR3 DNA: TGTGCCAGCAGACCGGGGGGTATGGGGACCCAGTACTTC

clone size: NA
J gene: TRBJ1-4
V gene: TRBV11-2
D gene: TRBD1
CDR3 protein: CASSLWPGQGPTPNEKLFF
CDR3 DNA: TGTGCCAGCAGCTTATGGCCGGGACAGGGACCGACGCCTAATGAAAAACTGTTTTTT

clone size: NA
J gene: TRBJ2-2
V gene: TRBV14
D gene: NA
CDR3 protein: CASSQDLITGELFF
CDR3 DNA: TGTGCCAGCAGCCAGGATCTTATTACCGGGGAGCTGTTTTTT

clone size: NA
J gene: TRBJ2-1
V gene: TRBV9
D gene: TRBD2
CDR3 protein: CASSVALAGGPYNEQFF
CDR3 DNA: TGTGCCAGCAGCGTAGCACTAGCGGGAGGGCCCTACAATGAGCAGTTCTTC

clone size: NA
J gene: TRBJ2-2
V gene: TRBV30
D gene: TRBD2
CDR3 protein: CAWSRGLAGFGELFF
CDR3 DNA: TGTGCCTGGAGCCGGGGACTAGCGGGGTTCGGGGAGCTGTTTTTT

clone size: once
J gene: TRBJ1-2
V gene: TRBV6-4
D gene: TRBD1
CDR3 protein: CASSEGTEGYGYTF
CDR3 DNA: TGTGCCAGCAGTGAAGGGACAGAGGGCTATGGCTACACCTTC